These T cell receptor beta chains were read from a single sample in a study of T cell responses to AZD1222 COVID-19 vaccine. The repertoire was sequenced with immunoSEQ multiplex PCR; TCRdb's copy has only in-frame clones and lacks some. This sample carries roughly 97,000 clones, more than 85% of them seen once, and the ten largest clones take 7.5%. This specimen was peripheral blood, taken on day 0 of AZD1222 vaccination. The receptor source for this set is an adult in good health. Both conserved end residues are part of each CDR3. A D gene is named only where the DNA matches it firmly. Rows give clone size only sometimes, using once, few, many, or a class for an expanded clone.

TRBJ2-1,TRBV19,NA,NA,CASSIRDYNEQFF,TGTGCCAGTAGTATAAGGGATTACAATGAGCAGTTCTTC
TRBJ1-5,TRBV6-1,NA,NA,CASSEAWGNQPQHF,TGTGCCAGCAGTGAAGCGTGGGGCAATCAGCCCCAGCATTTT
TRBJ1-2,TRBV3-1/TRBV3-2,NA,TRBD1,CASSHRGTGDYGYTF,TGTGCCAGCAGCCACAGGGGGACAGGTGACTATGGCTACACCTTC
TRBJ2-3,TRBV5-1,NA,TRBD1,CASSLGGRGRADTQYF,TGCGCCAGCAGCTTAGGCGGCAGGGGGCGTGCAGATACGCAGTATTTT
TRBJ1-6,TRBV9,few,NA,CASSVEPRGSYNSPLHF,TGTGCCAGCAGCGTAGAACCCAGAGGCTCCTATAATTCACCCCTCCACTTT
TRBJ1-1,TRBV7-9,NA,NA,CASSLSNRENTEAFF,TGTGCCAGCAGCTTAAGTAACAGGGAGAACACTGAAGCTTTCTTT
TRBJ1-1,TRBV11-3,NA,NA,CASSSQENTEAFF,TGTGCCAGCAGCTCTCAGGAGAACACTGAAGCTTTCTTT
TRBJ1-6,TRBV3-1/TRBV3-2,NA,NA,CASSQKSGRPEADSPLHF,TGTGCCAGCAGCCAAAAATCCGGCCGGCCGGAGGCAGATTCACCCCTCCACTTT
TRBJ2-1,TRBV7-3,NA,TRBD2,CASSLTSGSEEQFF,TGTGCCAGCAGCTTAACTAGCGGGAGTGAGGAGCAGTTCTTC
TRBJ1-6,TRBV23-1,once,NA,CASAAGTANSPLHF,TGCGCCAGCGCCGCCGGGACGGCGAATTCACCCCTCCACTTT
TRBJ1-5,TRBV10-2,NA,NA,CASSGIRDNQPQHF,TGCGCCAGCAGTGGGATAAGGGACAATCAGCCCCAGCATTTT
TRBJ2-1,TRBV19,NA,NA,CASSIVHRVEGEQFF,TGTGCCAGTAGTATCGTGCATCGGGTCGAGGGTGAGCAGTTCTTC
TRBJ2-3,TRBV19,NA,TRBD1,CASNIGQGADTQYF,TGTGCCAGTAATATCGGACAGGGTGCAGATACGCAGTATTTT
TRBJ1-2,TRBV7-2,NA,TRBD1,CASSPTGARGNYGYTF,TGTGCCAGCAGCCCGACAGGGGCGCGGGGTAACTATGGCTACACCTTC
TRBJ2-1,TRBV24-1,NA,NA,CATSVPGAGNEQFF,TGTGCCACCAGTGTTCCAGGGGCTGGAAATGAGCAGTTCTTC
TRBJ1-2,TRBV9,NA,NA,CASSVVPDNYGYTF,TGTGCCAGCAGCGTAGTTCCAGATAACTATGGCTACACCTTC
TRBJ2-1,TRBV5-1,NA,NA,CASSLESSYNEQFF,TGCGCCAGCAGCTTAGAGAGCTCCTACAATGAGCAGTTCTTC
TRBJ1-3,TRBV6-5,NA,TRBD1,CASSLTGIGGNTIYF,TGTGCCAGCAGCCTGACAGGGATTGGGGGAAACACCATATATTTT
TRBJ2-7,TRBV3-1/TRBV3-2,once,TRBD2,CASSQGGGSPYEQYF,TGTGCCAGCAGCCAAGGGGGAGGGAGCCCCTACGAGCAGTACTTC
TRBJ2-7,TRBV29-1,NA,TRBD2,CSVEGGEYYEQYF,TGCAGCGTTGAGGGAGGGGAGTACTACGAGCAGTACTTC
TRBJ1-5,TRBV19,NA,NA,CASSIKTGLVSNQPQHF,TGTGCCAGTAGTATAAAGACAGGACTCGTGAGCAATCAGCCCCAGCATTTT
TRBJ1-1,TRBV7-9,NA,NA,CASSLETLMNTEAFF,TGTGCCAGCAGCTTGGAAACCCTCATGAACACTGAAGCTTTCTTT
TRBJ2-2,TRBV6-5,NA,NA,CASSYSIGGSGELFF,TGTGCCAGCAGTTACTCGATCGGTGGCTCCGGGGAGCTGTTTTTT
TRBJ2-2,TRBV5-8,NA,TRBD1,CASREGQGFTTGELFF,TGTGCCAGCAGGGAGGGACAGGGTTTTACCACCGGGGAGCTGTTTTTT
TRBJ2-7,TRBV28,NA,NA,CASLDRTYEQYF,TGTGCCAGTTTGGACCGAACCTACGAGCAGTACTTC
TRBJ2-3,TRBV21-1,NA,NA,CASKESGATDTQYF,TGTGCCAGCAAGGAGAGTGGGGCCACAGATACGCAGTATTTT
TRBJ1-2,TRBV6-5,NA,NA,CASSAGTRNYGYTF,TGTGCCAGCAGCGCCGGGACAAGAAACTATGGCTACACCTTC
TRBJ2-3,TRBV4-1,NA,NA,CASRLTWDPLSTDTQYF,TGCGCCAGCAGGCTGACCTGGGATCCATTATCCACAGATACGCAGTATTTT
TRBJ1-1,TRBV9,once,NA,CASSVDWTYTEAFF,TGTGCCAGCAGCGTGGACTGGACTTACACTGAAGCTTTCTTT
TRBJ1-2,TRBV19,NA,TRBD1,CASSPRDRVYGYTF,TGTGCCAGTAGTCCCCGGGACAGGGTCTATGGCTACACCTTC
TRBJ1-1,TRBV7-8,NA,NA,CASSLGGANTEAFF,TGTGCCAGCAGCTTAGGGGGGGCAAACACTGAAGCTTTCTTT
TRBJ2-1,TRBV25-1,NA,NA,CASSVSSGIEQFF,TGTGCCAGCAGTGTTAGTTCGGGAATTGAGCAGTTCTTC
TRBJ2-4,TRBV19,NA,NA,CASGVKQEGNIQYF,TGTGCCAGTGGGGTCAAACAGGAGGGAAACATTCAGTACTTC
TRBJ2-1,TRBV6-2/TRBV6-3,NA,NA,CASSYSIAYNEQFF,TGTGCCAGCAGTTACTCGATTGCTTACAATGAGCAGTTCTTC
TRBJ2-1,TRBV13,NA,NA,CASSLGAGAYNEQFF,TGTGCCAGCAGCTTAGGGGCAGGGGCTTACAATGAGCAGTTCTTC
TRBJ1-5,TRBV19,once,TRBD1,CASKRDRGNQPQHF,TGTGCCAGTAAGCGCGACAGGGGGAATCAGCCCCAGCATTTT
TRBJ1-2,TRBV10-3,NA,TRBD1,CASSGGDYGYTF,TGTGCCAGCTCAGGGGGGGACTATGGCTACACCTTC
TRBJ2-7,TRBV18,NA,TRBD1,CASSPPGQLYEQYF,TGTGCCAGCTCACCACCGGGACAGCTGTACGAGCAGTACTTC
TRBJ2-1,TRBV20-1,NA,TRBD2,CSGGGYNEQFF,TGCAGTGGGGGGGGCTACAATGAGCAGTTCTTC
TRBJ2-1,TRBV6-1,NA,NA,CASSELAAYTYNEQFF,TGTGCCAGCAGTGAACTGGCAGCGTATACCTACAATGAGCAGTTCTTC
TRBJ2-7,TRBV5-1,once,TRBD1,CASSRWTGGRYEQYF,TGCGCCAGCAGCCGATGGACAGGGGGCAGATACGAGCAGTACTTC
TRBJ1-2,TRBV28,NA,TRBD1,CASSLNRGLSYTF,TGTGCCAGCAGTTTAAACAGGGGTCTGAGCTACACCTTC
TRBJ2-1,TRBV11-1,NA,NA,CASSFTGPNEQFF,TGTGCCAGCAGCTTTACCGGTCCCAATGAGCAGTTCTTC
TRBJ1-1,TRBV5-1,NA,NA,CASSSGQTLNTEAFF,TGCGCCAGCAGCTCTGGACAGACACTGAACACTGAAGCTTTCTTT
TRBJ1-2,TRBV30,NA,TRBD1,CAWSVPEQGYGYTF,TGTGCCTGGAGTGTACCAGAACAGGGGTATGGCTACACCTTC
TRBJ1-4,TRBV28,NA,NA,CASSLRGEKLFF,TGTGCCAGCAGTTTAAGGGGTGAAAAACTGTTTTTT
TRBJ2-3,TRBV5-1,NA,NA,CASSQGLSLADTQYF,TGCGCCAGCAGCCAGGGGCTCTCCCTCGCAGATACGCAGTATTTT
TRBJ2-2,TRBV28,few,NA,CASSPLAGAPGTGELFF,TGTGCCAGCAGTCCCCTCGCTGGGGCCCCGGGCACCGGGGAGCTGTTTTTT
TRBJ2-1,TRBV6-5,NA,NA,CASSFRYEQFF,TGTGCCAGCAGTTTTCGGTATGAGCAGTTCTTC
TRBJ1-2,TRBV28,NA,NA,CASAGRSNYGYTF,TGTGCCAGCGCAGGGAGATCTAACTATGGCTACACCTTC
TRBJ2-5,TRBV7-9,NA,NA,CASSLGGWVRETQYF,TGTGCCAGCAGCTTAGGGGGGTGGGTTCGAGAGACCCAGTACTTC
TRBJ1-1,TRBV19,NA,NA,CASSSRQTWAEAFF,TGTGCCAGTAGTTCCAGACAGACATGGGCTGAAGCTTTCTTT
TRBJ2-4,TRBV9,NA,TRBD1,CASSVGQLAKNIQYF,TGTGCCAGCAGCGTGGGACAGTTAGCCAAAAACATTCAGTACTTC
TRBJ2-1,TRBV3-1/TRBV3-2,NA,NA,CASSYPRGTGRRDSYNEQFF,TGTGCCAGCAGCTACCCGAGGGGAACAGGTAGGAGGGACTCCTACAATGAGCAGTTCTTC